Below, one TCR beta chain is given with its context. This entry comes from a study of blood T cell repertoires in COVID-19. Overall study: The cDNA or gDNA used as material had been derived from T cells, B-cell-depleted T cells, or PBMCs.

Sequencing used immunoSEQ multiplex PCR; TCRdb keeps in-frame clones, though not all of them. The top ten clones hold roughly 2.6% of a sample with about 320,000 clones, 90% of them seen once. Participants had their cohort set by participant-reported clinical history. All recovered Cohort 3 donors got two negative PCRs, got clearance, or saw symptom resolution. Germline V gives CDR1 MNHEY, CDR2 SVGEGT. CDR3 length: 12 residues. V was shortened by 6 bases and J by 2 bases, with 8 bases between the two germline ends. The sequence was obtained from a man in his 60s who had recovered from COVID-19. Sequenced input: PBMCs or T cells enriched from blood (not recorded which). The chain links TRBV6-2 or TRBV6-3 to TRBJ2-7; D call uncertain. The CDR3 bases are TGTGCCAGCAGCCGTATCCCCTACGAGCAGTACTTC. Protein sequence: CASSRIPYEQYF.